Listed below are T cell receptor beta chains from one sample, sequenced in a study of CD8 T cells in Susac syndrome. MiXCR, run by TCRdb on the immunoSEQ multiplex PCR reads, gives a single entry per CDR3 protein. The table includes over 150,000 distinct CDR3 sequences, roughly 92% detected once. The sample taken for sequencing was CD4+ T cells from PBMCs. The receptors here all came from a human donor with multiple sclerosis. CDR3s include the opening cysteine and the closing phenylalanine or tryptophan. D genes are given only for firm matches. Rows may omit the clone size; those that give it use once, few, many or a size class.

clone_size j_call d_call v_call cdr3_nt cdr3_aa
NA TRBJ1-2 TRBD1 TRBV5-1 TGCGCCAGCAGCCGCGCACTCAAAACAGGGGATGGCTACACCTTC CASSRALKTGDGYTF
once TRBJ1-2 TRBD1 TRBV9 TGTGCCAGCAGCATGACCGGGACAGATTATGGCTACACCTTC CASSMTGTDYGYTF
NA TRBJ2-7 TRBD2 TRBV5-4 TGTGCCAGCAGCCCGGGACTAGCGGGGGCCGCCGCCTACGAGCAGTACTTC CASSPGLAGAAAYEQYF
NA TRBJ2-5 TRBD2 TRBV14 TGTGCCAGCAGCCAAGATAAGCGGGGGTACCAAGAGACCCAGTACTTC CASSQDKRGYQETQYF
NA TRBJ1-2 NA TRBV7-3 TGTGCCAGCAGCTTAAGGGACGGGACAGGCTACACCTTC CASSLRDGTGYTF
NA TRBJ2-7 TRBD2 TRBV5-1 TGCGCCAGCAGCCCTGGGGGCGTCGGGAGGGGTACCTACGAGCAGTACTTC CASSPGGVGRGTYEQYF
NA TRBJ2-1 NA TRBV19 TGTGCCAGTAGCCCAAGTAGGGGAGGTCGTTACAATGAGCAGTTCTTC CASSPSRGGRYNEQFF
NA TRBJ2-3 TRBD2 TRBV4-3 TGCGCCAGCAGCCAAGATCAAGCGGGACCGAGCACAGATACGCAGTATTTT CASSQDQAGPSTDTQYF
NA TRBJ2-4 TRBD1 TRBV20-1 TGCAGTCGGACAGGGGAAAACATTCAGTACTTC CSRTGENIQYF
NA TRBJ2-7 NA TRBV18 TGTGCCAGCTCACCACCGGTTGTCTACGAGCAGTACTTC CASSPPVVYEQYF
NA TRBJ2-1 TRBD2 TRBV18 TGTGCCAGCTCACCACCGCCTCTAGCGGGACCCTACAATGAGCAGTTCTTC CASSPPPLAGPYNEQFF
NA TRBJ1-3 NA TRBV10-3 TGTGCCACCTACTCTGGAAACACCATATATTTT CATYSGNTIYF
few TRBJ2-5 TRBD1 TRBV29-1 TGCAGCGTTGGACAGGGGCAAGAGACCCAGTACTTC CSVGQGQETQYF
NA TRBJ1-6 NA TRBV12-3/TRBV12-4 TGTGCCAGCAGTTTAGCGCGGTCGGAAAATTCACCCCTCCACTTT CASSLARSENSPLHF
NA TRBJ2-6 TRBD2 TRBV6-6 TGTGCCAGCAGCCGGGAGGGCGCGGGGGCCAACGTCCTGACTTTC CASSREGAGANVLTF
NA TRBJ2-3 NA TRBV20-1 TGCAGTGCTAGGAGGAGCGGTAGCACAGATACGCAGTATTTT CSARRSGSTDTQYF
NA TRBJ2-1 NA TRBV30 TGTGCCTGGAGCGGTGGCAATGAGCAGTTCTTC CAWSGGNEQFF